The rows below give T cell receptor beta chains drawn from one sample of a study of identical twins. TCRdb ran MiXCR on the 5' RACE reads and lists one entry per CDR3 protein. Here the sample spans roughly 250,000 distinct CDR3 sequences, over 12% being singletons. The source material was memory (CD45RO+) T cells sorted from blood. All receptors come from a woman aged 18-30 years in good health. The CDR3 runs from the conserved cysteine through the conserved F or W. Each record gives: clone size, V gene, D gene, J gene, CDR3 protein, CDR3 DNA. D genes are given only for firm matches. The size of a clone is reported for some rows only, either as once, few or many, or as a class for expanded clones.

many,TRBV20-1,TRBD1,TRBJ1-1,CSAGQGVTEAFF,TGCAGTGCTGGACAGGGAGTCACTGAAGCTTTCTTT
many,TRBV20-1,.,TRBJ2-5,CSARDGLETQYF,TGCAGTGCTAGAGACGGGCTAGAGACCCAGTACTTC
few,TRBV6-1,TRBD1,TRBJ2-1,CASSPGQGGDEQFF,TGTGCCAGCAGTCCGGGACAGGGTGGCGATGAGCAGTTCTTC
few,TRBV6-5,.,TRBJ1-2,CASSYGAYYGYTF,TGTGCCAGCAGTTACGGGGCTTACTATGGCTACACCTTC
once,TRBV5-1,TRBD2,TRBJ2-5,CASSQGGSGGGETQYF,TGCGCCAGCAGCCAAGGAGGAAGCGGGGGAGGAGAGACCCAGTACTTC
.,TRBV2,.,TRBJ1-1,CASSENTGPRAFF,TGTGCCAGCAGTGAAAATACAGGGCCTCGGGCTTTCTTT
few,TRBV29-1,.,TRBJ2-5,CSVPSSTETQYF,TGCAGCGTCCCGTCTAGTACGGAGACCCAGTACTTC
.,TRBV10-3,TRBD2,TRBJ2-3,CAISEGTSGGTDTQYF,TGTGCCATCAGTGAGGGGACTAGCGGGGGCACAGATACGCAGTATTTT
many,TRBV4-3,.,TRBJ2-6,CASSQGDWISGANVLTF,TGCGCCAGCAGCCAAGGGGACTGGATCTCTGGGGCCAACGTCCTGACTTTC
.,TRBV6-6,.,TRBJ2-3,CASSASRLTQYF,TGTGCCAGCAGTGCCTCGCGTTTAACGCAGTATTTT
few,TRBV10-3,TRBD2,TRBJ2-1,CATRILAGGQDEQFF,TGTGCCACCCGCATCCTAGCGGGAGGGCAAGATGAGCAGTTCTTC
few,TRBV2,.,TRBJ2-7,CASYRDATYEQYF,TGTGCCAGTTACCGGGACGCAACCTACGAGCAGTACTTC
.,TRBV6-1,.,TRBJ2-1,CASSDPGRQFF,TGTGCCAGCAGTGACCCCGGGAGGCAGTTCTTC
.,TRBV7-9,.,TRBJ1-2,CASSLVELYGYTF,TGTGCCAGCAGCTTAGTGGAGCTCTATGGCTACACCTTC
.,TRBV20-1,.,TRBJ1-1,CSARGRGRDTEAFF,TGCAGTGCTAGAGGCCGGGGGCGCGACACTGAAGCTTTCTTT
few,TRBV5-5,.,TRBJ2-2,CASSPYFNTGELFF,TGTGCCAGCAGCCCGTATTTTAACACCGGGGAGCTGTTTTTT
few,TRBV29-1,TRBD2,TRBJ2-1,CSGERGVYNEQFF,TGCAGCGGGGAGCGGGGGGTCTACAATGAGCAGTTCTTC
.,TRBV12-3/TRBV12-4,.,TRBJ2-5,CASTFNQETQYF,TGTGCCAGCACCTTCAATCAAGAGACCCAGTACTTC
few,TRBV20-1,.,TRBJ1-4,CSARTTASGEKLFF,TGCAGTGCTAGAACGACGGCAAGCGGAGAAAAACTGTTTTTT
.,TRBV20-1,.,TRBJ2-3,CSASPSAEATDTQYF,TGCAGTGCTAGCCCTTCCGCGGAGGCCACAGATACGCAGTATTTT
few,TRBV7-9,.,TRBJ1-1,CASSSTGLWAFF,TGTGCCAGCAGCTCGACAGGTCTCTGGGCTTTCTTT
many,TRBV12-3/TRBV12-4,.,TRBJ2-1,CASSFNANNEQFF,TGTGCCAGCAGTTTTAACGCCAACAATGAGCAGTTCTTC
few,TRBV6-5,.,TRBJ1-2,CASSSQRGTPGGYTF,TGTGCCAGCAGTTCCCAACGAGGGACCCCCGGTGGCTACACCTTC
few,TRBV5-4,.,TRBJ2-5,CASSLDFLGGETQYF,TGTGCCAGCAGCTTGGACTTCCTCGGGGGAGAGACCCAGTACTTC
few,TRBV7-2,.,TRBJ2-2,CASRLGLSGELFF,TGTGCCAGCAGACTAGGACTTTCCGGGGAGCTGTTTTTT
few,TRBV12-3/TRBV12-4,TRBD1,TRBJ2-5,CASSFGDRQTQYF,TGTGCCAGCAGTTTTGGGGACAGACAGACCCAGTACTTC
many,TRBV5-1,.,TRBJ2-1,CASSLRGSDEQFF,TGCGCCAGCAGCTTAAGAGGTAGCGATGAGCAGTTCTTC
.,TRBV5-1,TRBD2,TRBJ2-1,CASSWETSGVREQFF,TGCGCCAGCAGCTGGGAGACTAGCGGTGTAAGAGAGCAGTTCTTC
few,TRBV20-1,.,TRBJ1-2,CSARREPYGYTF,TGCAGTGCTAGAAGGGAGCCCTATGGCTACACCTTC
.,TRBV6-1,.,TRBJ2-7,CASTPRTLRETYEQYF,TGTGCCAGCACCCCCCGAACGTTACGGGAGACCTACGAGCAGTACTTC
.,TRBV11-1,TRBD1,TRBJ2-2,CASSYTQTRQGENTGELFF,TGTGCCAGCAGCTACACCCAGACCCGACAGGGCGAGAACACCGGGGAGCTGTTTTTT
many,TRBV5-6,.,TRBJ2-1,CASSSLGYNEQFF,TGTGCCAGCAGTTCTTTAGGGTACAATGAGCAGTTCTTC
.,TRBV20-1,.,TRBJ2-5,CSARGTGTQYF,TGCAGTGCTAGAGGGACGGGGACCCAGTACTTC
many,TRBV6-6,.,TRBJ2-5,CASSWGPETQYF,TGTGCCAGCAGTTGGGGCCCGGAGACCCAGTACTTC
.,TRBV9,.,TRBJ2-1,CASTRSRSYNEQFF,TGTGCCAGCACCCGGTCTCGCTCCTACAATGAGCAGTTCTTC
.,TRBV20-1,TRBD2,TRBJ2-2,CSARENGAQRGTGELFF,TGCAGTGCTAGAGAGAACGGAGCACAGCGGGGCACCGGGGAGCTGTTTTTT
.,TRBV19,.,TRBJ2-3,CASKRDTSSDTQYF,TGTGCCAGTAAGCGGGACACGTCCTCCGATACGCAGTATTTT
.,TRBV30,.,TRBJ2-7,CAWSAQLRQYF,TGTGCCTGGAGTGCCCAACTAAGGCAGTACTTC
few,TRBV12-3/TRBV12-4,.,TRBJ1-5,CASTDDSYQPQHF,TGTGCCAGCACCGACGACAGCTATCAGCCCCAGCATTTT
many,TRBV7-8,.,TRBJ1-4,CASRQGGGLTNEKLFF,TGTGCCAGCAGACAAGGCGGGGGCTTAACTAATGAAAAACTGTTTTTT
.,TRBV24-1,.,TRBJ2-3,CATSDPPTDTQYF,TGTGCCACCAGTGATCCCCCCACAGATACGCAGTATTTT
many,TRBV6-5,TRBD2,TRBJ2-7,CASSSLLAGGINEQYF,TGTGCCAGCAGTTCACTGTTAGCGGGAGGGATCAACGAGCAGTACTTC